The 8 T cell receptor beta chains reported below all come from one sample, sequenced in a study of blood T cell repertoires in COVID-19. Repertoires were generated with immunoSEQ multiplex PCR, while TCRdb's copy carries only in-frame clones and drops some. The top ten hold about 5.5% of the sample, which has 110,000 or so clones, around 85% seen once. Sequenced sample: peripheral blood. Source of these receptors: a woman aged 55-70 years with COVID-19, enrolled during active disease.

The chain couples TRBV10-3 to TRBJ1-1, with D possibly matching TRBD1 (5 bases). The V end lost 6 bases, the J end lost 9 bases, and 14 bases lay between the germline ends. This CDR3 has 12 amino acids. Germline values: CDR1 ENHRY, CDR2 SYGVKD. CDR3 DNA: TGTGCCATCAGGGAACCAGGGAAACAAGCTTTCTTT. As protein: CAIREPGKQAFF.

The chain joins TRBV13 to TRBJ1-3; D may be TRBD1 (6 bases). Trimming stripped 4 bases from V and 0 bases from J, with 16 bases between. The CDR3 has 17 residues. Germline V lookup: CDR1 PRHDT, CDR2 FYEKMQ (reference sequence). The CDR3 DNA reads TGTGCCAGCAGCTCCCGGGACAACTGGATCTCTGGAAACACCATATATTTT. It translates to CASSSRDNWISGNTIYF.

This clone was picked up one time. The gene calls are TRBV19 and TRBJ1-5; no firm D call. With 7 bases removed from V and 5 bases from J, the gap between germline ends came to 12 bases. In germline, CDR1 is LNHDA, CDR2 SQIVND (reference sequence). The CDR3 sequence is 13 residues long. The chain's CDR3 is CASKGGFDQPQHF. The CDR3 region has the DNA TGTGCCAGTAAGGGAGGGTTCGATCAGCCCCAGCATTTT.

This clone was seen many times. This rearrangement joins TRBV4-1 to TRBJ1-2; D is ambiguous. This CDR3 has 11 amino acids. Trimming stripped 1 base from V and 8 bases from J, with 5 bases between. Per the germline V gene, CDR1 is MGHRA and CDR2 is YSYEKL. The CDR3 is CASSQAGGYTF. Here the CDR3 DNA reads TGCGCCAGCAGCCAAGCGGGGGGCTACACCTTC.

The V call is TRBV6-2 or TRBV6-3, the J call TRBJ2-3, with 10 positions matching TRBD1. V trimming: 0 bases; J trimming: 4 bases; junction bases outside the gene matches: 4. Germline values: CDR1 MNHEY, CDR2 SVGEGT. The CDR3 runs 16 residues. The CDR3 DNA follows: TGTGCCAGCAGTTACTCCCGACAGGGGGCCCCAGATACGCAGTATTTT. This sequence encodes CASSYSRQGAPDTQYF.

This sequence joins TRBV7-8 and TRBJ1-2; D perhaps matches TRBD1 (6 bases). Germline values: CDR1 SGHVS, CDR2 FQNEAQ. Trimming took 5 bases from V and 5 from J, leaving 12 bases between them. The CDR3 is 13 amino acids. For the CDR3, the DNA is TGTGCCAGCAGCCCACAGGGATGGTATGGCTACACCTTC. It yields the protein CASSPQGWYGYTF.

The rearrangement links TRBV4-1 to TRBJ2-7; 9 bases are a match to TRBD1. This CDR3 contains 14 residues. Germline V gene sequence: CDR1 MGHRA, CDR2 YSYEKL. V was clipped by 5 bases and J by 2 bases; unmatched bases: 4. The CDR3: CASSYRDRAYEQYF. The CDR3 bases are TGCGCCAGCAGCTACCGGGACAGGGCCTACGAGCAGTACTTC.

V usage is TRBV5-1 and J usage is TRBJ1-1; no definite D call. This CDR3 has 13 amino acids. Germline V CDR1 and CDR2: SGHRS, YFSETQ. Trimming pared 4 bases from V and 4 bases from J, leaving 11 bases between. The CDR3 region has the DNA TGCGCCAGCAGCCTGCCGGGAGTCACTGAAGCTTTCTTT. As protein: CASSLPGVTEAFF.